The 14 T cell receptor beta chains below come from one sample, sequenced in a study of blood T cell repertoires in COVID-19. Data came from immunoSEQ multiplex PCR; TCRdb stores just in-frame clones and leaves some out. The repertoire holds 250,000 to 350,000 clones, about 89% seen once, with 0.75% to 0.9% in the top ten. Material: peripheral blood. Every receptor here comes from a man aged 25-40 years with acute or convalescent COVID-19.

The rearrangement uses TRBV27 and TRBJ2-3, with TRBD2 matching over 14 bases. V lost 3 bases to trimming and J lost 13 bases; unmatched junction nucleotides: 15. In germline, CDR1 is MNHEY, CDR2 SMNVEV (reference sequence). The CDR3 spans 17 residues. The DNA of the CDR3 is TGTGCCAGCAGTTTTGCGGGGGCAAGACTAGCGGGGGGGCAGAAGTATTTT. Protein sequence: CASSFAGARLAGGQKYF.

This rearrangement joins TRBV7-9 to TRBJ1-2, with D hard to call. The CDR3 is 10 residues long. Germline V gene lookup returns CDR1 SEHNR and CDR2 FQNEAQ (reference sequence). The V end lost 4 bases, the J end lost 5 bases, and 2 bases lay between the germline ends. CDR3 loop: CASSSYGYTF. CDR3 nucleotide sequence: TGTGCCAGCAGCTCTTATGGCTACACCTTC.

The CDR3 here is CASSIDGQGLDTEAFF. CDR3 nucleotide sequence: TGTGCCAGTAGTATAGACGGACAGGGGTTGGACACTGAAGCTTTCTTT. This chain joins TRBV19 and TRBJ1-1, with TRBD1 matching over 9 bases. Per germline, CDR1 LNHDA and CDR2 SQIVND (reference sequence). The CDR3 extends over 16 amino acids. The ends lost 0 bases at V and 3 bases at J; junction bases unmatched: 5.

V usage is TRBV3-1 (or the pseudogene TRBV3-2) and J usage is TRBJ1-4; 7 nucleotides match TRBD1. The germline V gene encodes CDR1 LGHDT and CDR2 YNNKEL (reference sequence). V dropped 4 bases and J dropped 5; count of bases not matched to a gene: 7. The CDR3 has 15 amino acids. The CDR3 loop is CASSPRGTVNEKLFF. CDR3 in DNA: TGTGCCAGCAGCCCACGGGGGACAGTAAATGAAAAACTGTTTTTT.

This clone was seen just once. J is TRBJ1-1 and V is TRBV27; TRBD1 matches at 7 bases. V shed 10 bases, J shed 11 bases, and the junction held 19 bases outside the gene matches. Germline CDR1 and CDR2: MNHEY and SMNVEV (reference sequence). The CDR3 has 14 residues. The CDR3 bases are TGTGCCACACGAATGCGACAGGGCGCTATAGGGGCTTTCTTT. This sequence encodes CATRMRQGAIGAFF.

CDR3 nucleotides: TGTGCCAGCAGTTTAATTCTCAATGAGCAGTTCTTC. Its translation is CASSLILNEQFF. The chain recombines TRBV28 with TRBJ2-1; no definite D call. CDR3 length equals 12 residues. Trimming stripped 2 bases from V and 6 bases from J, with 5 bases between. The V gene's germline CDR1 is MDHEN and CDR2 SYDVKM.

The rearrangement joins TRBV19 to TRBJ2-3; 12 bases agree with TRBD2. J was trimmed by 1 base and V by 6 bases; bases with no gene match: 2. The CDR3 has 15 residues. Germline CDR1 reads LNHDA; CDR2 reads SQIVND (reference sequence). The CDR3 region has the DNA TGTGCCAGTAGCTGGACTAGCGGGGGCACAGATACGCAGTATTTT. This encodes CASSWTSGGTDTQYF.

This sequence joins TRBV7-3 and TRBJ2-3; 8 bases match TRBD2. V trimming: 2 bases; J trimming: 6 bases; junction bases outside the gene matches: 13. The CDR3 totals 17 residues. The germline gives CDR1 SGHTA, CDR2 FQGTGA. CDR3 DNA sequence: TGTGCCAGCAGCTTAGGCTCTGAGCGGGGGCCGTTCGATACGCAGTATTTT. As protein: CASSLGSERGPFDTQYF.

The chain is built from TRBV12-5 and TRBJ2-2, with TRBD1 matching 7 bases. The germline V gene encodes CDR1 LGHNT and CDR2 FRNRAP. This CDR3 comprises 16 residues. V dropped 1 base and J dropped 1; count of bases not matched to a gene: 3. The CDR3 bases are TGTGCTAGTGGTTTGGGATACAGGGGGAACACCGGGGAGCTGTTTTTT. Translation gives CASGLGYRGNTGELFF.

This chain links TRBV6-5 with TRBJ2-7, with 9 bases lining up with TRBD1. There are 14 residues in the CDR3. Germline V CDR1 and CDR2: MNHEY, SVGAGI. V shed 11 bases, J shed 10 bases, and the junction held 18 bases outside the gene matches. The CDR3 sequence: CAPILRGQGVPQYF. DNA for the CDR3: TGTGCCCCGATCCTCCGGGGACAGGGAGTACCCCAGTACTTC.

The chain carries TRBV7-3 and TRBJ2-3; D may be TRBD1 (5 bases). Deletions cut 2 bases from V and 4 bases from J, with 7 bases between. Germline values: CDR1 SGHTA, CDR2 FQGTGA. The CDR3 loop spans 13 amino acids. The CDR3 here is CASSLEGADTQYF. The CDR3 DNA follows: TGTGCCAGCAGCTTAGAAGGGGCAGATACGCAGTATTTT.

The V gene is TRBV5-1, the J gene TRBJ1-6; TRBD1 might be the D (6 bases). Germline CDR1 reads SGHRS; CDR2 reads YFSETQ. Trimming pared 2 bases from V and 5 bases from J, leaving 11 bases between. The CDR3 length is 15 residues. CDR3 amino acids: CASSLTQGNNSPLHF. CDR3 nucleotide sequence: TGCGCCAGCAGCTTAACGCAGGGGAATAATTCACCCCTCCACTTT. The full variable domain, completed using reference TRBV5-1 and TRBJ1-6, is KAGVTQTPRYLIKTRGQQVTLSCSPISGHRSVSWYQQTPGQGLQFLFEYFSETQRNKGNFPGRFSGRQFSNSRSEMNVSTLELGDSALYLCASSLTQGNNSPLHFGNGTRLTVT.

The chain joins TRBV6-9 to TRBJ2-1; a possible D gene is TRBD2 (5 bases). Germline V gene sequence: CDR1 MNHGY, CDR2 SVAAGI. This CDR3 has 15 residues. Trimming removed 8 bases at V and 5 bases at J, with 19 bases between. CDR3 amino acids: CASDGVPKNNNEQFF. CDR3 nucleotides: TGTGCCAGCGACGGGGTACCGAAGAACAACAATGAGCAGTTCTTC.

The V call is TRBV10-2, the J call TRBJ2-1; 9 bases map to TRBD2. The length of the CDR3 is 18 residues. CDR1 is WSHSY, CDR2 SAAADI, per germline. V lost 3 bases, J lost 4 bases, and 13 bases stayed unmatched. The CDR3 DNA reads as TGCGCCAGCAGTGACCCGTTTGGGGCTAGCGGGGCTTACAATGAGCAGTTCTTC. This encodes CASSDPFGASGAYNEQFF.